A single sample gave rise to the 8 T cell receptor beta chains below, sequenced in a study of T cell repertoires in cytomegalovirus infection (dated by TCRdb to between 2018 and 2021). The run used an Illumina HiSeq 1500. The public reads were reanalyzed by TCRdb: fastp trimming at Q25, MiXCR alignment, in-frame beta chains only. Each entry is one CDR3 protein sequence, shown with its most common DNA and genes. For this sample there are under 350,000 distinct CDR3 sequences; over 7.5% appear just once. Jointly, the top ten make up around 4% of the sample. Material for sequencing was PBMCs. Every receptor here comes from a human donor in good health (CMV status not recorded). Some clones in this sample may be carry-over from other donors' samples.

This clonotype was observed a few times. The rearrangement uses TRBV12-3 or TRBV12-4 and TRBJ2-2, with D perhaps matching TRBD1 (5 bases). The V and J ends lost 3 bases and 4 bases respectively, with 21 bases between them. CDR3 size: 18 residues. The CDR3 DNA reads TGTGCCAGCAGTTTTAAGGGGCGAGTAATACTAACCACCGGGGAGCTGTTTTTT. Its protein product is CASSFKGRVILTTGELFF.

On this clonotype: This may stem from a read error, because a much larger clone lies one nucleotide away. The chain employs TRBV6-2 or TRBV6-3 and TRBJ2-1, with 10 bases lining up with TRBD1. The germline V gene has CDR1 MNHEY and CDR2 SVGEGT. The CDR3 is 17 residues long. With V trimmed by 6 bases and J by 3 bases, 11 bases remained unmatched. CDR3 region: CASSLGTGVYGYNEQFF. Here the CDR3 DNA reads TGTGCCAGCAGCCTAGGGACAGGGGTATATGGCTACAATGAGCAGTTCTTC.

This chain uses TRBV7-7 with TRBJ1-4; the match to TRBD1 covers 8 bases. CDR1 and CDR2 (germline): SSHAT, FNYEAQ (reference sequence). J lost 8 bases, V lost 11 bases, and 10 bases had no gene match. The CDR3 runs to 13 residues. CDR3 sequence (DNA): TGTGCCGTTTGGGACAGGCTCGGCGAAAAACTGTTTTTT. Translation gives CAVWDRLGEKLFF.

This chain joins TRBV2 and TRBJ1-2, with 11 nucleotides matching TRBD1. There are 14 residues in the CDR3. Germline-derived CDR1 and CDR2 are SNHLY and FYNNEI. Germline trimming cut 3 bases from V and 8 bases from J; bases unmatched to any gene: 5. CDR3 sequence (DNA): TGTGCCAGCAGTGAGGACAGGGGGCTTTACGGCTACACCTTC. Translating gives CASSEDRGLYGYTF. Complete variable domain (other parts from reference TRBV2 and TRBJ1-2): EPEVTQTPSHQVTQMGQEVILRCVPISNHLYFYWYRQILGQKVEFLVSFYNNEISEKSEIFDDQFSVERPDGSNFTLKIRSTKLEDSAMYFCASSEDRGLYGYTFGSGTRLTVV.

This clonotype occurred many times. This chain connects TRBV6-5 to TRBJ2-5; D is ambiguous. The length of the CDR3 is 14 residues. The V gene's germline CDR1 is MNHEY and CDR2 SVGAGI. Trimming removed 0 bases from V and 1 base from J, with 6 bases in between. CDR3 amino acids: CASSYSYPQETQYF. In DNA form, the CDR3 reads TGTGCCAGCAGTTACTCGTACCCCCAAGAGACCCAGTACTTC.

This clonotype was observed many times. The gene calls are TRBV7-6 and TRBJ2-6, with 13 bases fitting TRBD2. There are 18 residues in the CDR3. From germline, CDR1 is SGHVS and CDR2 FNYEAQ. Germline trimming cut 6 bases from V and 1 base from J; bases unmatched to any gene: 6. CDR3 residues: CASRGRTSGSSGANVLTF. The CDR3 bases are TGTGCCAGCAGAGGTAGGACTAGCGGGAGTTCTGGGGCCAACGTCCTGACTTTC.

This clonotype was recorded many times. This rearrangement joins TRBV7-8 to TRBJ2-4, with 9 bases aligning to TRBD1. The junction had 9 bases not matched to a gene; V was cut back by 7 bases and J by 2 bases. The CDR3 is made up of 16 amino acids. Germline CDR1 reads SGHVS; CDR2 reads FQNEAQ. CDR3 DNA: TGTGCCAGCAATCCCGGACAGGGGTATTCCAAAAACATTCAGTACTTC. Translating gives CASNPGQGYSKNIQYF.

Only a few counts were recorded for this clonotype. The V gene is TRBV5-1, the J gene TRBJ2-2, with TRBD2 matching over 16 bases. Germline values: CDR1 SGHRS, CDR2 YFSETQ. V was clipped by 6 bases and J by 1 base; unmatched bases: 12. The CDR3 consists of 20 residues. The CDR3 DNA follows: TGCGCCAGCACCCACCTCGCGGGACTAGCGGGAGGGCGGAACACCGGGGAGCTGTTTTTT. This sequence encodes CASTHLAGLAGGRNTGELFF.